Described below is a single T cell receptor (beta chain) sequence and its context. The V end lost 7 bases, the J end lost 4 bases, and 14 bases lay between the germline ends. Germline V gene lookup returns CDR1 MNHEY and CDR2 SVGAGI. CDR3 length equals 14 residues. The sample is drawn from a study of shared clonotypes between healthy human individuals. CD45RA+ naive and CD45RA-negative memory subsets were separated from CD4+ cells. Sequenced by immunoSEQ multiplex PCR; TCRdb stores in-frame clones only, minus some. The sample records 2 million to 2.5 million clones, approximately 93% being singletons.

The source material was naive CD4+ T cells from PBMCs. As for subset: CD45RA+ positively selected. The clonotype originates from a man aged 18-30 years in good health. Some clones in this sample may be carry-over from other donors' samples. The chain uses TRBV6-5 and TRBJ2-1; D is uncertain. The CDR3 DNA sequence: TGTGCCAGCACCCCCCGCCTTAGGTACAATGAGCAGTTCTTC. It translates to CASTPRLRYNEQFF.